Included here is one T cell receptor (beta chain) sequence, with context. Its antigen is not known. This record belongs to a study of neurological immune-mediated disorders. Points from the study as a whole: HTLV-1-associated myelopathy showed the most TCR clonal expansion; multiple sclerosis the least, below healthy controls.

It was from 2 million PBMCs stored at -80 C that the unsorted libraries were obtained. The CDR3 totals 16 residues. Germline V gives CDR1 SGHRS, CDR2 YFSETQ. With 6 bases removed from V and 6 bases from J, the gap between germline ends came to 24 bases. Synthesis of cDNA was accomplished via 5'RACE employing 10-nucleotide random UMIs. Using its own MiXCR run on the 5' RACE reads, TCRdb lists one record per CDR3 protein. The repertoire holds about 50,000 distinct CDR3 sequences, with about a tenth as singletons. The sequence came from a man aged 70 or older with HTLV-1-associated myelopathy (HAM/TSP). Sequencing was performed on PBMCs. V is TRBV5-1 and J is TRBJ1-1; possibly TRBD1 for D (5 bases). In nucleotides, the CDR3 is TGCGCCAGCAAACAGACTTCGGACATTGCCAATCCTGAAGCTTTCTTT. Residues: CASKQTSDIANPEAFF.